These T cell receptor beta chains were read from a single sample in a study of technical replicates of blood from several donors. Some clones are missing from TCRdb's copy, which holds only in-frame ones; the method was immunoSEQ multiplex PCR. The repertoire holds 60,000 to 70,000 clones, with roughly 98% as singletons. The sequenced sample consisted of T cells isolated from PBMCs. Receptors originate from a human donor in good health. Both conserved end residues are part of each CDR3. The D gene is left open where the match is weak. Size is stated for part of the rows, as once, few or many counts, or as a class when the clone is expanded.

clone_size | d_call | j_call | v_call | cdr3_aa | cdr3_nt
. | . | TRBJ1-1 | TRBV7-3 | CASSFGAGANTEAFF | TGTGCCAGCAGCTTCGGAGCTGGAGCGAACACTGAAGCTTTCTTT
. | TRBD2 | TRBJ2-1 | TRBV27 | CASSLLLAGGPNEQFF | TGTGCCAGCAGTTTATTACTAGCGGGGGGTCCCAATGAGCAGTTCTTC
. | TRBD1 | TRBJ2-1 | TRBV5-1 | CASSLAETLTGTGWTNEQFF | TGCGCCAGCAGCTTGGCTGAAACACTCACCGGGACAGGGTGGACCAATGAGCAGTTCTTC
. | TRBD1 | TRBJ1-1 | TRBV30 | CAWMGDRGMNTEAFF | TGTGCCTGGATGGGGGACAGGGGGATGAACACTGAAGCTTTCTTT
. | . | TRBJ2-2 | TRBV18 | CASSPPKLPGELFF | TGTGCCAGCTCACCACCAAAACTTCCCGGGGAGCTGTTTTTT
. | . | TRBJ1-5 | TRBV2 | CASSEAQGYQPQHF | TGTGCCAGCAGTGAAGCACAGGGATATCAGCCCCAGCATTTT
. | . | TRBJ1-5 | TRBV4-2 | CASSQDRANRDRQPQHF | TGTGCCAGCAGCCAAGATAGGGCCAACAGGGATCGTCAGCCCCAGCATTTT
. | TRBD1 | TRBJ2-5 | TRBV5-1 | CASRTGPGETQYF | TGCGCCAGCCGGACAGGACCCGGGGAGACCCAGTACTTC
once | TRBD1 | TRBJ2-7 | TRBV9 | CASSGGQGSYEQYF | TGTGCCAGCAGCGGGGGACAGGGGTCCTACGAGCAGTACTTC
. | TRBD2 | TRBJ2-3 | TRBV6-4 | CASSDTREGTQYF | TGTGCCAGCAGTGACACGAGGGAGGGTACGCAGTATTTT
. | TRBD1 | TRBJ1-4 | TRBV30 | CAWSASTGRYEKLFF | TGTGCCTGGAGTGCGTCGACAGGGCGTTACGAAAAACTGTTTTTT
. | . | TRBJ2-7 | TRBV30 | CAWSVQGYEQYF | TGTGCCTGGAGTGTACAGGGCTACGAGCAGTACTTC
. | . | TRBJ2-6 | TRBV27 | CASSLKGTGANVLTF | TGTGCCAGCAGTTTAAAGGGGACTGGGGCCAACGTCCTGACTTTC
. | TRBD2 | TRBJ2-1 | TRBV5-1 | CASSFGLAGGVYNEQFF | TGCGCCAGCAGTTTTGGACTAGCGGGGGGTGTCTACAATGAGCAGTTCTTC
. | TRBD1 | TRBJ2-3 | TRBV7-9 | CASSSPPGQGPTDTQYF | TGTGCCAGCAGCTCCCCCCCCGGACAGGGACCCACAGATACGCAGTATTTT
. | . | TRBJ2-5 | TRBV9 | CASSVDGETQYF | TGTGCCAGCAGCGTAGACGGGGAGACCCAGTACTTC
. | TRBD1 | TRBJ2-7 | TRBV6-1 | CASSERTGDEQYF | TGTGCCAGCAGTGAACGGACAGGGGACGAGCAGTACTTC
. | TRBD1 | TRBJ1-4 | TRBV2 | CASRATGAANGNEKLFF | TGTGCCAGCAGAGCGACAGGGGCCGCAAATGGTAATGAAAAACTGTTTTTT
. | TRBD1 | TRBJ1-2 | TRBV27 | CASSHSQTGVYGYTF | TGTGCCAGCAGTCACTCCCAGACAGGGGTCTATGGCTACACCTTC
. | . | TRBJ2-5 | TRBV6-1 | CASRTRGQETQYF | TGTGCCAGCAGGACCAGGGGACAAGAGACCCAGTACTTC
. | TRBD2 | TRBJ2-1 | TRBV5-6 | CASSSGLAGAYNEQFF | TGTGCCAGCAGCTCGGGACTAGCGGGCGCCTACAATGAGCAGTTCTTC
. | . | TRBJ2-3 | TRBV5-4 | CASRWGGFSTDTQYF | TGTGCCAGCAGGTGGGGGGGCTTCAGCACAGATACGCAGTATTTT
. | TRBD2 | TRBJ2-2 | TRBV7-3 | CASSSLTSGGVGELFF | TGTGCCAGCAGCTCGCTGACTAGCGGGGGGGTCGGGGAGCTGTTTTTT
. | . | TRBJ2-4 | TRBV6-5 | CASSYSGSLAKNIQYF | TGTGCCAGCAGTTACTCGGGGAGTCTAGCCAAAAACATTCAGTACTTC
. | . | TRBJ1-2 | TRBV7-2 | CASSVQGPLYGYTF | TGTGCCAGCAGCGTACAGGGCCCTCTCTATGGCTACACCTTC
. | TRBD2 | TRBJ2-7 | TRBV30 | CAWSSGLAGEEQYF | TGTGCCTGGAGTTCGGGACTAGCGGGGGAGGAGCAGTACTTC
. | TRBD2 | TRBJ2-7 | TRBV11-2 | CASSLAWGTSGSYEQYF | TGTGCCAGCAGCTTAGCTTGGGGGACTAGCGGGAGCTACGAGCAGTACTTC
. | . | TRBJ2-5 | TRBV29-1 | CSVEKQPQETQYF | TGCAGCGTTGAAAAACAGCCCCAAGAGACCCAGTACTTC
. | . | TRBJ1-1 | TRBV10-1 | CASSESPGELGEAFF | TGCGCCAGCAGTGAGTCCCCAGGGGAATTGGGTGAAGCTTTCTTT
. | . | TRBJ1-1 | TRBV28 | CASSHGGGAKTEAFF | TGTGCCAGCAGTCATGGGGGGGGCGCGAAGACTGAAGCTTTCTTT
. | . | TRBJ2-2 | TRBV18 | CASSPPLAQTRSAGELFF | TGTGCCAGCTCACCACCCCTCGCCCAAACGCGATCGGCCGGGGAGCTGTTTTTT
. | TRBD1 | TRBJ2-7 | TRBV11-2 | CASSLGPGQPYEQYF | TGTGCCAGCAGCTTAGGACCGGGACAGCCCTACGAGCAGTACTTC
once | . | TRBJ1-4 | TRBV2 | CASGAPANEKLFF | TGTGCCAGCGGGGCGCCGGCTAATGAAAAACTGTTTTTT
. | . | TRBJ2-4 | TRBV29-1 | CSFGVFERKLAKNIQYF | TGCAGCTTTGGGGTCTTCGAGCGGAAACTAGCCAAAAACATTCAGTACTTC
. | TRBD1 | TRBJ1-5 | TRBV5-8 | CASSLLRGLDQPQHF | TGTGCCAGCAGCTTGCTCAGGGGGCTGGATCAGCCCCAGCATTTT
. | . | TRBJ2-5 | TRBV5-6 | CASRFEGLETQYF | TGTGCCAGCAGGTTCGAGGGTTTGGAGACCCAGTACTTC
. | . | TRBJ1-1 | TRBV10-3 | CATCPAGVFGCSTEAFF | TGTGCCACCTGCCCCGCAGGGGTATTTGGGTGTTCCACTGAAGCTTTCTTT
. | . | TRBJ1-2 | TRBV29-1 | CSVEISQGNDYGYTF | TGCAGCGTTGAGATCTCACAGGGTAACGACTATGGCTACACCTTC
. | TRBD1 | TRBJ2-5 | TRBV13 | CASSLTGEQETQYF | TGTGCCAGCAGCTTAACAGGGGAACAAGAGACCCAGTACTTC
. | . | TRBJ1-4 | TRBV4-2 | CASSQERTATNEKLFF | TGTGCCAGCAGCCAAGAGAGGACAGCAACTAATGAAAAACTGTTTTTT
. | . | TRBJ2-7 | TRBV19 | CASSSGDLEQYF | TGTGCCAGTAGTTCAGGGGATCTCGAGCAGTACTTC
. | . | TRBJ2-1 | TRBV30 | CAWSVQVGNEQFF | TGTGCCTGGAGTGTACAGGTGGGGAATGAGCAGTTCTTC
. | TRBD1 | TRBJ2-5 | TRBV5-4 | CASSFEGGGETQYF | TGTGCCAGCAGCTTCGAAGGGGGCGGCGAGACCCAGTACTTC
. | TRBD2 | TRBJ2-3 | TRBV5-1 | CASSFLAGITDTQYF | TGCGCCAGCAGCTTTCTAGCGGGGATCACAGATACGCAGTATTTT
. | TRBD2 | TRBJ2-2 | TRBV9 | CASRRLAGDTGELFF | TGTGCCAGCAGGAGACTAGCGGGGGACACCGGGGAGCTGTTTTTT
. | . | TRBJ2-4 | TRBV5-3 | CARSTTGKNIQYF | TGTGCCAGAAGCACCACGGGGAAAAACATTCAGTACTTC
once | TRBD2 | TRBJ2-5 | TRBV7-9 | CASSQLAEETQYF | TGTGCCAGCAGCCAACTAGCGGAAGAGACCCAGTACTTC
once | TRBD1 | TRBJ1-2 | TRBV6-1 | CASSEAVATGTGGDGYTF | TGTGCCAGCAGTGAAGCGGTGGCCACAGGGACAGGGGGGGACGGCTACACCTTC
once | . | TRBJ1-2 | TRBV19 | CASSISGGISADGYTF | TGTGCCAGTAGTATTTCCGGAGGGATCTCCGCCGATGGCTACACCTTC
. | . | TRBJ1-2 | TRBV6-5 | CASSSRLDWDGYTF | TGTGCCAGCAGTTCCCGACTGGATTGGGATGGCTACACCTTC
. | . | TRBJ1-4 | TRBV6-5 | CASSYQRGEKLFF | TGTGCCAGCAGTTACCAACGAGGGGAAAAACTGTTTTTT
. | TRBD2 | TRBJ2-3 | TRBV4-1 | CASSQDLVGSGGTDTQYF | TGCGCCAGCAGCCAAGATCTTGTGGGTTCCGGGGGGACAGATACGCAGTATTTT
. | TRBD2 | TRBJ2-3 | TRBV28 | CASSSIAGVRADTQYF | TGTGCCAGCAGTTCGATAGCGGGAGTTCGCGCAGATACGCAGTATTTT
. | . | TRBJ1-1 | TRBV2 | CASSGGVRAAFF | TGTGCCAGCAGTGGCGGGGTTCGGGCGGCTTTCTTT
. | . | TRBJ2-7 | TRBV18 | CASSPRGQSYEQYF | TGTGCCAGCTCACCCCGTGGGCAGAGCTACGAGCAGTACTTC
. | . | TRBJ1-1 | TRBV4-1 | CASAEVRATEAFF | TGCGCCAGCGCTGAAGTGCGGGCCACTGAAGCTTTCTTT
. | . | TRBJ1-1 | TRBV2 | CARLPGGATEAFF | TGTGCCAGGTTACCAGGCGGGGCCACTGAAGCTTTCTTT
. | TRBD2 | TRBJ2-1 | TRBV19 | CATRGGLAGDNEQFF | TGTGCCACTAGAGGGGGACTAGCGGGGGACAATGAGCAGTTCTTC
. | . | TRBJ2-7 | TRBV7-9 | CASSAPLGGQSSYEQYF | TGTGCCAGCAGCGCCCCCCTCGGAGGCCAAAGCTCCTACGAGCAGTACTTC